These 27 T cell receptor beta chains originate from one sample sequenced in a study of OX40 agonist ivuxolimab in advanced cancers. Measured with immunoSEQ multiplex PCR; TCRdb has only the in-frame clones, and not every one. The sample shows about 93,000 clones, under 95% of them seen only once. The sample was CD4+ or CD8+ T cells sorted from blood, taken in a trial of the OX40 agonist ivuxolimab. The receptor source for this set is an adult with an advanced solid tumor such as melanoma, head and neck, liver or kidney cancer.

Written as DNA, the CDR3 is TGTGCCAGCAGCTTAGAAGGTCCAGATACGCAGTATTTT. Translating gives CASSLEGPDTQYF. The chain links TRBV11-2 to TRBJ2-3; D ambiguous. The CDR3 totals 13 residues. Germline V gives CDR1 SGHAT, CDR2 FQNNGV. Trimming removed 0 bases from V and 4 bases from J, with 5 bases in between.

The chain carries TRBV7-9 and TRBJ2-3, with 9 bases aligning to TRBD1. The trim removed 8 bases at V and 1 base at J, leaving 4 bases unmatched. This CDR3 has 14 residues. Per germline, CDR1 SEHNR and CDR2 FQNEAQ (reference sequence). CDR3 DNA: TGTGCCAGCGGGCGGACAGGGGGCACAGATACGCAGTATTTT. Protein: CASGRTGGTDTQYF.

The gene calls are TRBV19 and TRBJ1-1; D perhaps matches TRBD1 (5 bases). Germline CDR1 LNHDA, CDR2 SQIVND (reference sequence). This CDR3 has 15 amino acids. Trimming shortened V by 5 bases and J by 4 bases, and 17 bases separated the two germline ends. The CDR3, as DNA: TGTGCCAGTAGTCCCTCGGACATAGGAGGCACTGAAGCTTTCTTT. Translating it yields CASSPSDIGGTEAFF.

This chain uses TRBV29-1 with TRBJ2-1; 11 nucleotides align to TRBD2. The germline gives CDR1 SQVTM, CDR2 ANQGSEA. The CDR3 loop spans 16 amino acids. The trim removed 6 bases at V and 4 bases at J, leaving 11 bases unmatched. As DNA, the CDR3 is TGCAGCGTGACTCCGGGACTAGCGGAGCCTTACAATGAGCAGTTCTTC. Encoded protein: CSVTPGLAEPYNEQFF.

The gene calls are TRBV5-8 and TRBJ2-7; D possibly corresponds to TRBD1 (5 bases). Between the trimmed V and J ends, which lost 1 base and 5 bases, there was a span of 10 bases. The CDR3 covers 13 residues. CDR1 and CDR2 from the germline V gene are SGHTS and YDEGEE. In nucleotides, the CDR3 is TGTGCCAGCAGCTTGTTGACAGCCGACGAGCAGTACTTC. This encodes CASSLLTADEQYF.

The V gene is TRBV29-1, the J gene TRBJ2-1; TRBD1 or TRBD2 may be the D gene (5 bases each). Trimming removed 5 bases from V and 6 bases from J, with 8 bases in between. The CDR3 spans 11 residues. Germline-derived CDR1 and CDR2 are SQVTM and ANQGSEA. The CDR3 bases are TGCAGCGTTCGAGGGGTCAATGAGCAGTTCTTC. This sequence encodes CSVRGVNEQFF.

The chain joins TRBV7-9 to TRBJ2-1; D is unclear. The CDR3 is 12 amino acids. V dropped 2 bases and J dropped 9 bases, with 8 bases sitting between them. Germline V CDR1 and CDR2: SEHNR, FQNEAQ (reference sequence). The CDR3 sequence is CASSLILSEQFF. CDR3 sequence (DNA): TGTGCCAGCAGCTTAATCCTATCTGAGCAGTTCTTC.

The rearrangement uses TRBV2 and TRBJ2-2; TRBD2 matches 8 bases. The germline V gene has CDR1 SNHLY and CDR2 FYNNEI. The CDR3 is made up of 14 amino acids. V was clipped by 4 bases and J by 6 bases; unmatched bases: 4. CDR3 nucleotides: TGTGCCAGCAGTGGCGGGGGGCGGGCCGGGGAGCTGTTTTTT. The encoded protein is CASSGGGRAGELFF.

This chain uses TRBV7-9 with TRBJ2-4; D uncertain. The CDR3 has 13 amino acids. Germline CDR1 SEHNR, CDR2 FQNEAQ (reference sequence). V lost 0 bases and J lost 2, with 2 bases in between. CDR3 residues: CASSLAPKNIQYF. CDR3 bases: TGTGCCAGCAGCTTAGCTCCCAAAAACATTCAGTACTTC.

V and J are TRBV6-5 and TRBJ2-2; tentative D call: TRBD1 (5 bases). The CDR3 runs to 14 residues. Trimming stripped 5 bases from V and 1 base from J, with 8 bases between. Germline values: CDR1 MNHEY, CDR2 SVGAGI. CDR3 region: CASSPGQNTGELFF. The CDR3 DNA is TGTGCCAGCAGTCCCGGACAGAACACCGGGGAGCTGTTTTTT.

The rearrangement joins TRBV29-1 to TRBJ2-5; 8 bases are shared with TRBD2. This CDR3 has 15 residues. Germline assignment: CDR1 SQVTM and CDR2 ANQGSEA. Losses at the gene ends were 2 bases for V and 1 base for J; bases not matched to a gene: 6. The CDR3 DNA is TGCAGCGTTGAAATCCGGGGGGGATTCCAAGAGACCCAGTACTTC. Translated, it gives CSVEIRGGFQETQYF.

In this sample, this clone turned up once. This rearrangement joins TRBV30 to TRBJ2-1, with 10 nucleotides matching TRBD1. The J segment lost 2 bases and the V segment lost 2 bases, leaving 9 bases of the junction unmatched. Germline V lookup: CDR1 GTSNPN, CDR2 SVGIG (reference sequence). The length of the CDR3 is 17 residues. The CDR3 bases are TGTGCCTGGAGTCCTGGGGACAGGGGCCGCCCCTACAATGAGCAGTTCTTC. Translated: CAWSPGDRGRPYNEQFF.

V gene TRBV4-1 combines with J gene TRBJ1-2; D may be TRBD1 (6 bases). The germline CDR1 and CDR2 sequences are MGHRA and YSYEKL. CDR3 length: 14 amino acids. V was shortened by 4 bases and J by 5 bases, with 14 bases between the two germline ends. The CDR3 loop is CASSPLEGVYGYTF. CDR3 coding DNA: TGCGCCAGCAGCCCGCTAGAGGGGGTATATGGCTACACCTTC.

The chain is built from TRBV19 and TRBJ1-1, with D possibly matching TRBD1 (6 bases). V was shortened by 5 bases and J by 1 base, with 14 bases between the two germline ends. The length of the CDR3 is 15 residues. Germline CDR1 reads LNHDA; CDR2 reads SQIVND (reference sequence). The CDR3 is CASSPRDTSNTEAFF. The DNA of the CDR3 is TGTGCCAGTAGTCCCCGGGACACCTCGAACACTGAAGCTTTCTTT.

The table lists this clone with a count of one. As DNA, the CDR3 is TGCAGCGCCGTGGCGGCAGCTGCAACTAATGAAAAACTGTTTTTT. It codes for CSAVAAAATNEKLFF. The chain couples TRBV29-1 to TRBJ1-4; D uncertain. The germline CDR1 and CDR2 sequences are SQVTM and ANQGSEA. V dropped 7 bases and J dropped 0 bases, with 15 bases sitting between them. There are 15 residues in the CDR3.

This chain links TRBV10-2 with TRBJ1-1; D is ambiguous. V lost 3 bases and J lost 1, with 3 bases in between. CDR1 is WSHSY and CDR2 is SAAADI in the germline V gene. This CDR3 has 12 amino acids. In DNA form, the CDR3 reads TGCGCCAGCAGTGAAGCGAACACTGAAGCTTTCTTT. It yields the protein CASSEANTEAFF.

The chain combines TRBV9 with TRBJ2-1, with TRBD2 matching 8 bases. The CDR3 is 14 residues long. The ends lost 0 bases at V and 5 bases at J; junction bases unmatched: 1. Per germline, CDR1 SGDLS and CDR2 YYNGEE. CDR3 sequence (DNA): TGTGCCAGCAGCGTAGCGGGGGGGAACAATGAGCAGTTCTTC. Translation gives CASSVAGGNNEQFF.

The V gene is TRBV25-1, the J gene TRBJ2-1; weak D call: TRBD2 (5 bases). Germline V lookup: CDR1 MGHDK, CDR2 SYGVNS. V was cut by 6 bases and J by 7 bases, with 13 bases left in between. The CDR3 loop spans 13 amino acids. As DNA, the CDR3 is TGTGCCAGCAGGGAGGACTTCTCAAATGAGCAGTTCTTC. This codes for CASREDFSNEQFF.

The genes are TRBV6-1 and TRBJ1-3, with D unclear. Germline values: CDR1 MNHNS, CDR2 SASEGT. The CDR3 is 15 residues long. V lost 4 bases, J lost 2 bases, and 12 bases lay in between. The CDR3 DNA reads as TGTGCCAGCAGTGGATCCGGGTTCGCTGGAAACACCATATATTTT. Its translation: CASSGSGFAGNTIYF.

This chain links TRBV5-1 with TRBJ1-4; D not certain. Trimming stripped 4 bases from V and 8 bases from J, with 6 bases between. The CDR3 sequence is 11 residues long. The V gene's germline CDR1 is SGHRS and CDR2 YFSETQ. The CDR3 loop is CASSREEKLFF. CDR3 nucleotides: TGCGCCAGCAGCCGGGAGGAAAAACTGTTTTTT.

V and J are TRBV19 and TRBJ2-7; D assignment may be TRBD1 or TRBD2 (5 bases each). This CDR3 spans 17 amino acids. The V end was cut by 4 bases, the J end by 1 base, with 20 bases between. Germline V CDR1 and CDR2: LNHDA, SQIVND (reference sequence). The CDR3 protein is CASSTGGPPGRSYEQYF. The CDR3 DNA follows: TGTGCCAGTAGTACCGGAGGCCCACCAGGGCGATCCTACGAGCAGTACTTC.

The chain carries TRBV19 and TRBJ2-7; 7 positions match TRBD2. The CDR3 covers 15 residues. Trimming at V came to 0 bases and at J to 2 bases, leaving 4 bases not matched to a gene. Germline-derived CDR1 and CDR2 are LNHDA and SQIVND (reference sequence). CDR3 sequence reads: CASSIDISGAYEQYF. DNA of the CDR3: TGTGCCAGTAGTATAGATATAAGCGGGGCCTACGAGCAGTACTTC. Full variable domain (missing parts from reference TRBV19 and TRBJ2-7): DGGITQSPKYLFRKEGQNVTLSCEQNLNHDAMYWYRQDPGQGLRLIYYSQIVNDFQKGDIAEGYSVSREKKESFPLTVTSAQKNPTAFYLCASSIDISGAYEQYFGPGTRLTVT.

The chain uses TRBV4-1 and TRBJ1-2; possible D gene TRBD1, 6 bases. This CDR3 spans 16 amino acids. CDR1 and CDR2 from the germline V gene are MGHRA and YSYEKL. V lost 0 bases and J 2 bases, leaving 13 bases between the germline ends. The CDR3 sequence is CASSQESGQKNYGYTF. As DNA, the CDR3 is TGCGCCAGCAGCCAAGAATCCGGACAGAAGAACTATGGCTACACCTTC.

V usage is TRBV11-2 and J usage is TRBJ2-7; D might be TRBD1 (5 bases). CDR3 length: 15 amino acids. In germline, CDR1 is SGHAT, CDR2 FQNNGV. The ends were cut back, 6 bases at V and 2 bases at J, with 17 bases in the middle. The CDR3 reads CASSPLHRGTYEQYF. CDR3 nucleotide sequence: TGTGCCAGCAGTCCCTTACATAGGGGAACCTACGAGCAGTACTTC.

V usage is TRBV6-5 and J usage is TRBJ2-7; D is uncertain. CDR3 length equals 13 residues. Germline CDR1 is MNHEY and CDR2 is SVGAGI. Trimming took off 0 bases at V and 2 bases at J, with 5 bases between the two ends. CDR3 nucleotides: TGTGCCAGCAGTTACTCGTCAACCTACGAGCAGTACTTC. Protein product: CASSYSSTYEQYF.

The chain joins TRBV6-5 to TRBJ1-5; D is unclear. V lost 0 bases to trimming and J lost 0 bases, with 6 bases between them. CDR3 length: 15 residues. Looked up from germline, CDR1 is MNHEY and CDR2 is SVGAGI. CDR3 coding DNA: TGTGCCAGCAGTTACTCACATAATAGCAATCAGCCCCAGCATTTT. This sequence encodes CASSYSHNSNQPQHF.

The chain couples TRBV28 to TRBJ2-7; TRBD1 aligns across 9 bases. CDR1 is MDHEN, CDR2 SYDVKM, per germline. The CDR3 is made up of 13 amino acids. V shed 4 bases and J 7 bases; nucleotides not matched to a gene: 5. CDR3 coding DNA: TGTGCCAGCAGTTATGACAGGGGGAGGGAGCAGTACTTC. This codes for CASSYDRGREQYF. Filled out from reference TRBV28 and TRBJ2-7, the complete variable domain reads DVKVTQSSRYLVKRTGEKVFLECVQDMDHENMFWYRQDPGLGLRLIYFSYDVKMKEKGDIPEGYSVSREKKERFSLILESASTNQTSMYLCASSYDRGREQYFGPGTRLTVT.